This TCR beta chain derives from a study of blood T cell repertoires in COVID-19 (dated by TCRdb to 2020 to 2022). About the study as a whole: Collaborator samples came from the United States, Italy and Spain and covered acute and convalescent phases of COVID-19. The material from the prospective study consisted of cDNA or gDNA derived from T cells, B-cell-depleted T cells, or PBMCs. Deeply sampled blood TCRbeta repertoires from subjects exposed to, actively infected with, or recovered from COVID-19 were included in the dataset. The repertoires were made available in a free public database intended to serve as a resource for research on the immune response to SARS-CoV-2. Samples came from the ongoing ImmuneRACE study (first 160 participants) plus 1,254 subjects from 6 global collaborators. A de-identified subject ID, COVID-19 status, age in years and sex were almost always included in the sample metadata. Where available, HLA class I and class II types were obtained from metadata supplied by the sample provider rather than from assay-based typing. The study at large found these results: The quantity of clinical and demographic metadata differed by source and by participant and was supplied without curation.

Per the germline V gene, SGHVS is the CDR1 and FQNEAQ is the CDR2. The CDR3 contains 14 residues, cysteine and phenylalanine counted. The only DNA kept is the CDR3, 42 bases in frame from the first base. The V and J ends are trimmed by 4 bases and 3 bases, leaving 10 bases between them. The collaborating institutions used their own protocols to collect whole blood in K2EDTA tubes. For TCRbeta analysis, collaborators shipped samples in one of three forms: frozen whole blood, isolated PBMCs, or DNA extracted from either of those sample types. TCRbeta CDR3 regions were amplified from genomic DNA using the immunoSEQ Assay, a bias-controlled multiplex PCR. The authors' pipeline ran thus. The number of nucleated cells in each sample was estimated by amplification of reference gene primers within the assay. Sequence reads were collapsed and filtered to measure the absolute abundance of every unique TCRbeta CDR3 rearrangement. For each sample, productive Simpson clonality was calculated by taking the square root of Simpson's diversity index across productive rearrangements. TCRdb obtained this table from immuneACCESS and retained in-frame rearrangements with V and J assigned. These tables miss some clones; where compared with another copy, unresolved V genes account for less than half of the shortfall, and the remainder is unexplained. Clone size and V and J calls were adopted from that table, with D and trimming inferred from the DNA. A total of around 370,000 clones appear in this sample, roughly 90% of them only once. Around 7% of the sample belongs to the ten largest clones.

A remark on this clone: Its antigen has not been determined. There are no base qualities to consult, and no much larger clone falls within one base.

This TCR was sampled from a man younger than 30 with active or convalescent COVID-19. The rearrangement combines TRBV7-8 with TRBJ2-1; there is no confident call for the D gene. Sequencing was performed on peripheral blood. The CDR3 amino acid sequence is: CASSSVADYNEQFF. The nucleotide sequence is given as TGTGCCAGCAGCTCTGTGGCAGACTACAATGAGCAGTTCTTC.